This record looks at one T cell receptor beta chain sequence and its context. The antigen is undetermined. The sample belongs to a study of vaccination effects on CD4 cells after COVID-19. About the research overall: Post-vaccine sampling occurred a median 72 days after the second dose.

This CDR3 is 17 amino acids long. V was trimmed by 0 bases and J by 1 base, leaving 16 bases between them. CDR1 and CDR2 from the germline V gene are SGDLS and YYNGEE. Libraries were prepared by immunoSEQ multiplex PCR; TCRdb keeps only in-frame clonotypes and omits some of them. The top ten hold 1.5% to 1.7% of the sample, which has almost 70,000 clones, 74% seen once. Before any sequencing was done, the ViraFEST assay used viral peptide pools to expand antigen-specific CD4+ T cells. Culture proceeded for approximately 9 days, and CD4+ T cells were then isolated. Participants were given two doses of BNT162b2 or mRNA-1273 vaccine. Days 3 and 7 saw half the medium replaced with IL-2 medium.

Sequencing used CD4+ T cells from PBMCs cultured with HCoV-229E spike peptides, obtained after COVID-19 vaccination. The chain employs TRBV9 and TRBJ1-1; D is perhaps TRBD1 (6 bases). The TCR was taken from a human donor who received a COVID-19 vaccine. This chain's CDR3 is CASSVVGYVRGNTEAFF. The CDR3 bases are TGTGCCAGCAGCGTAGTGGGTTATGTCAGGGGGAACACTGAAGCTTTCTTT.